This TCR beta chain is from a study of cytomegalovirus exposure and HLA in healthy donors. The J segment lost 5 bases and the V segment lost 0 bases, leaving 9 bases of the junction unmatched. The CDR3 is made up of 16 amino acids. The germline gives CDR1 LNHNV, CDR2 YYDKDF (reference sequence). The PCR made use of 60 Vbeta and 13 Jbeta primers. Assay used: immunoSEQ multiplex PCR; TCRdb lists only in-frame clones, some missing. Of 85,000 to 130,000 clones listed, 70% to 80% were seen once; the top ten hold approximately 2.8%. Input material: PBMCs. The J gene is TRBJ2-5, the V gene TRBV15; TRBD1 agrees at 7 bases. This sequence was found in a female donor in good health and CMV-seronegative. The CDR3 loop reads CATSRDRQGGSETQYF. The DNA for the CDR3 is TGTGCCACCAGCAGAGATAGACAGGGTGGGTCGGAGACCCAGTACTTC.